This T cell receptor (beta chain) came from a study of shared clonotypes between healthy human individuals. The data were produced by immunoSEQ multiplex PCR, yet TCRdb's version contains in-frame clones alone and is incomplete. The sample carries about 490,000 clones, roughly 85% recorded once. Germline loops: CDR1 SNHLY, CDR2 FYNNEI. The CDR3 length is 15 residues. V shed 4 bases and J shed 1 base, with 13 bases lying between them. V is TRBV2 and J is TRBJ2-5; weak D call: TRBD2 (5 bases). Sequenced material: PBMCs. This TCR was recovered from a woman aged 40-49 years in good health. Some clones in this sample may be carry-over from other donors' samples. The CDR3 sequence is CASSVRADFQETQYF. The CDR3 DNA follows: TGTGCCAGCAGTGTGAGAGCGGACTTCCAAGAGACCCAGTACTTC.